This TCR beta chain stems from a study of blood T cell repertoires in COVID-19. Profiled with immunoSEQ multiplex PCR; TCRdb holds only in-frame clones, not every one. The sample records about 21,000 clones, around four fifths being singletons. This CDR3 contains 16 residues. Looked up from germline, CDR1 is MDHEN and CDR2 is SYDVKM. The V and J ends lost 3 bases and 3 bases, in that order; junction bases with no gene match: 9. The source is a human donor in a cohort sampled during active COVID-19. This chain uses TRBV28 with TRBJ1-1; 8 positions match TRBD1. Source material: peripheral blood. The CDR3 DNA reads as TGTGCCAGCAGTTTCAGTTTTGGGGACAGGTACACTGAAGCTTTCTTT. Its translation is CASSFSFGDRYTEAFF.